This T cell receptor (beta chain) was obtained from a study of OX40 agonist ivuxolimab in advanced cancers. Sequenced by immunoSEQ multiplex PCR; TCRdb stores in-frame clones only, minus some. The sample consists of roughly 69,000 clones, approximately 90% of them appearing once. The CDR3 sequence is 12 residues long. The V end lost 2 bases, the J end lost 10 bases, and 9 bases lay between the germline ends. The germline V gene encodes CDR1 SNHLY and CDR2 FYNNEI. The sample consisted of CD4+ or CD8+ T cells sorted from blood, taken in a trial of the OX40 agonist ivuxolimab. The sequence was collected from an adult with an advanced solid tumor such as melanoma, head and neck, liver or kidney cancer. The rearrangement links TRBV2 to TRBJ2-4; D remains unclear. In DNA form, the CDR3 reads TGTGCCAGCAGTGAAATGGTGGGAATTCAGTACTTC. Encoded protein: CASSEMVGIQYF. The whole variable domain, filled in from reference TRBV2 and TRBJ2-4, reads EPEVTQTPSHQVTQMGQEVILRCVPISNHLYFYWYRQILGQKVEFLVSFYNNEISEKSEIFDDQFSVERPDGSNFTLKIRSTKLEDSAMYFCASSEMVGIQYFGAGTRLSVL.